This record concerns one TCR beta chain sequence. Naive CD8 cells, CD45RO-negative and positively selected for CCR7, excluded terminally differentiated effector memory CD45RA+ cells. Donors were healthy HIV-negative adults without recent acute infections or vaccinations. This record belongs to a study of shared clonotypes between healthy human individuals. Background on the study: Donors consisted of two women and three men between 18 and 49. Researchers assigned three CD4 naive, three CD4 memory, two CD8 naive and one CD8 memory plate to each donor.

It was 150 to 250 ng DNA, approximately 28,000 T cell genomes, that sorted-subset replicate PCRs used. Clones were read by immunoSEQ multiplex PCR, and TCRdb kept only the in-frame ones, dropping some. Here the sample spans about 2 million clones, less than 95% being singletons. The sequence derives from a man aged 18 to 29 in good health. The sample consisted of naive CD8+ T cells sorted from blood.

CDR3 bases: TGCGCCAGCAGCTACGGACTAGCGGGAGTATTTAGGGACACCGGGGAGCTGTTTTTT. It codes for CASSYGLAGVFRDTGELFF. This chain uses TRBV4-3 with TRBJ2-2; 13 bases agree with TRBD2. The CDR3 sequence is 19 residues long. The junction had 12 bases not matched to a gene; V was cut back by 5 bases and J by 3 bases. Germline values: CDR1 LGHNA, CDR2 YSLEER.